This T cell receptor (beta chain) came from a study of T cells expressing NK-cell markers. CDR1 and CDR2 from the germline V gene are MNHEY and SVGEGT. This CDR3 has 16 amino acids. In generating TCR beta cDNA, 5'RACE template switching with UMIs was used. TCRdb re-called the 5' RACE reads; every CDR3 protein appears as one record, without DNA. Its table lists about half a million distinct CDR3 sequences. Concerning this clonotype: No antigen is known for it.

General study results and limits: In roughly 6 donors, dominant CD3+CD56+NKG2C+ clones formed about 1.0-7.0% of CD8+ cells.

The sample was blood T cells: a sorted CD56 or NKG2C T cell subset, CD4+ or CD8+ T cells, or bulk PBMC T cells (not recorded which). This sequence joins TRBV6-2 or TRBV6-3 and TRBJ2-5; the TCRdb call, TRBD1, lacks DNA for checking. This sequence was found in a woman aged 45-59 years in good health. The CDR3 loop reads CAGEPWWRGQRETQYF.